This paragraph covers one TCR beta chain sequence. The data derive from a study of T cell responses to AZD1222 COVID-19 vaccine. Produced via immunoSEQ multiplex PCR; TCRdb's table is partial and in-frame only. The sample has roughly 130,000 clones; roughly 85% are singletons. The trim removed 5 bases at V and 8 bases at J, leaving 5 bases unmatched. CDR3 length: 11 residues. From germline, CDR1 is DFQATT and CDR2 SNEGSKA (reference sequence). This chain joins TRBV20-1 and TRBJ1-1; 7 bases are a match to TRBD1. The sequence was obtained from an adult in good health. The sample consisted of peripheral blood, taken on day 0 of AZD1222 vaccination. The CDR3 region is CSALSQGEAFF. DNA of the CDR3: TGCAGTGCTCTCTCACAGGGGGAAGCTTTCTTT.